The T cell receptor beta chain under discussion was sequenced for a study of technical replicates of blood from a few donors. Sequencing was performed with immunoSEQ multiplex PCR; in TCRdb, only in-frame clones are kept and a portion is missing. The sample has 84,000 or so clones, approximately 94% seen once. V lost 7 bases and J lost 2; bases outside the gene matches: 6. Germline V lookup: CDR1 MNHEY, CDR2 SVGAGI. This CDR3 comprises 14 residues. The chain carries TRBV6-5 and TRBJ2-5; 8 nucleotides match TRBD1. The sample comprised T cells isolated from PBMCs. This TCR was sampled from a human donor in good health. The CDR3 protein is CASTEGDRQETQYF. The CDR3 DNA is TGTGCCAGCACCGAGGGGGACAGGCAAGAGACCCAGTACTTC.